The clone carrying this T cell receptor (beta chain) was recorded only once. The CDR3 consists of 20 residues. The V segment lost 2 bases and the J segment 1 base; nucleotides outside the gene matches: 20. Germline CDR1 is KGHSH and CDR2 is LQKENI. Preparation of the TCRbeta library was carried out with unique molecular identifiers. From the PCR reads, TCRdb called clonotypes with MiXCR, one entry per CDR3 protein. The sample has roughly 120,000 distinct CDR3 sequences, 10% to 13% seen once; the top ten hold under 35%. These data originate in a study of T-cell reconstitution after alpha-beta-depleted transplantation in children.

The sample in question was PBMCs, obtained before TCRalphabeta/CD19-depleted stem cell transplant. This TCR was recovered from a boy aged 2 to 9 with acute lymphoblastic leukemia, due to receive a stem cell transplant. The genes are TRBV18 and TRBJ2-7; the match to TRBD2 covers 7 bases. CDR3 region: CASSPLGWTRSPKRSYEQYF. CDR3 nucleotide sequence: TGTGCCAGCTCACCATTGGGATGGACTAGGTCCCCTAAACGGTCCTACGAGCAGTACTTC.